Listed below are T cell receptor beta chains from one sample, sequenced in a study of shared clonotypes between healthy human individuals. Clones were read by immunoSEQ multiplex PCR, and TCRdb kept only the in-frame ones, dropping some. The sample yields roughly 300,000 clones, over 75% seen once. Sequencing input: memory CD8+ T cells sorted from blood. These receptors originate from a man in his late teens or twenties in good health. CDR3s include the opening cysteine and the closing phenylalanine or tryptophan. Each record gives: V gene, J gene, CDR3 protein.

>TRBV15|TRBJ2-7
CATSRVREPPYEQYF
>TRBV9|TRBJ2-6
CASSVKMDSGANVLTF
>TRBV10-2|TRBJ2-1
CASSEFGGGNEQFF
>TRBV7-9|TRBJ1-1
CASREGVRAFF
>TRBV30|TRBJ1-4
CAWGRIETNEKLFF
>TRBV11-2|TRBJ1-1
CASSETGQGLSGTEAFF
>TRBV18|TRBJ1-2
CASSSDRSNYGYTF
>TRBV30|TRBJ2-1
CAWSWGSDEQFF
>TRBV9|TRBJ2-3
CASSVAYLLDTQYF
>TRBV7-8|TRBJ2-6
CASSSVSSGANVLTF
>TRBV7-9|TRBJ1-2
CASSSGREGMVYGYTF
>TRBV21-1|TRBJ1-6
CASSDRTENEDNSPLHF
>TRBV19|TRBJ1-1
CASNIGQGGTEAFF
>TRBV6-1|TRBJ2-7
CASTTGSYEQYF
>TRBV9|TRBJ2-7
CASSGQGASDEQYF
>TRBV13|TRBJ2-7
CASSLRGSPYEQYF
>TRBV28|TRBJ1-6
CASSLSQGRKNSPLHF
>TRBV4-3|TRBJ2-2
CASSQGSGLGELFF
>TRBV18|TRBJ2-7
CASSRHHYEQYF
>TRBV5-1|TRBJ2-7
CASSLRRTRNEQYF
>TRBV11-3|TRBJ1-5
CASSLDLGRSNQPQHF
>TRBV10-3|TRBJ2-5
CAISERDGEDQETQYF
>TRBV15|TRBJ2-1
CATSSLPRDRVYDEQFF
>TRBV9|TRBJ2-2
CASSPGTITGELFF
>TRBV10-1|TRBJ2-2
CASSDGYRVSIGELFF
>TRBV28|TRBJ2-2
CASSFRGLGTGELFF
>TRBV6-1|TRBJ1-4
CASSGAIEPRLNEKLFF
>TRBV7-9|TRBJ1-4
CASSRDRGLPNEKLFF
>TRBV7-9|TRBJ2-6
CASSFLNRANVLTF
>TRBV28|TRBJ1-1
CASSFAGNTEAFF
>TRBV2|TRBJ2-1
CASCFTGDPYNEQFF
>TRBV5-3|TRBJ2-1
CARSAWSEQFF
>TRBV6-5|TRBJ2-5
CASSLTSGSWETQYF
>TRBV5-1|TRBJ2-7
CASSFENMVYEQYF
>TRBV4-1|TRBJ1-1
CASSQERWGTNTEAFF
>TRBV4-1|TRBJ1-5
CASSQDAGEGDQPQHF
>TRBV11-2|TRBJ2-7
CASSLEVLAGPLYEQYF
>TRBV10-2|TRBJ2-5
CASSEFSSSDRVKTTQYF
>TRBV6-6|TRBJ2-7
CASSYSDYEQYF
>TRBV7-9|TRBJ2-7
CASSLPRQGGSYEQYF
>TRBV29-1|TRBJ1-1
CSGTGQGNTEAFF
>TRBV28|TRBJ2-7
CASSIVGYEQYF
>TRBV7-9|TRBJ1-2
CASSLVGGYGYTF
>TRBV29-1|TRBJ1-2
CSVDGNGPHYGYTF
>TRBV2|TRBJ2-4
CASSEGSGGAVRAKNIQYF
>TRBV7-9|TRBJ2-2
CASSLILGTGELFF
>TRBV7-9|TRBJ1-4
CASSLPGRLGEKLFF
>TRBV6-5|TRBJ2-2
CASSWGASGTGELFF
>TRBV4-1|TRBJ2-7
CASSQDGVEQYF
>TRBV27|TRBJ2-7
CASSFVLGEVGYEQYF
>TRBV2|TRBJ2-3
CASPEGPDTQYF
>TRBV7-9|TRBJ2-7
CASNPGGLFYEQYF
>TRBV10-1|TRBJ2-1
CASSPVLAAYNEQFF
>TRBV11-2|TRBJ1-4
CASSLGTGGTNEKLFF
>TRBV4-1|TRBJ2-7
CASSRTLQGPDVGEQYF
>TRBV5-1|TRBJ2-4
CASSQTSGGPAKNIQYF
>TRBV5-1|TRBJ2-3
CASSPGTLSDTQYF
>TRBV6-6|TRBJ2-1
CASRGTSGRGYEQFF
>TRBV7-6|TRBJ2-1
CASSFLTSPEQFF